This passage covers 7 T cell receptor beta chains from one sample sequenced in a study of cytomegalovirus exposure and HLA in healthy donors. The PCR had 60 Vbeta and 13 Jbeta primers. Measured with immunoSEQ multiplex PCR; TCRdb has only the in-frame clones, and not every one. The table has approximately 78,000 clones, 60% to 75% seen once. The specimen sequenced was PBMCs. Receptor source: a man aged 35-49 years in good health and CMV-seropositive.

This clone was detected a few times. The chain couples TRBV9 to TRBJ2-2, with 8 bases identical to TRBD1. V lost 2 bases, J lost 1 base, and 16 bases stayed unmatched. This CDR3 has 20 residues. CDR1 SGDLS and CDR2 YYNGEE come from the germline V gene. CDR3 sequence: CASSVRPGQGRERNTGELFF. The CDR3 DNA follows: TGTGCCAGCAGCGTTAGGCCCGGACAGGGCCGAGAGAGGAACACCGGGGAGCTGTTTTTT.

This clone was picked up one time. The rearrangement joins TRBV7-9 to TRBJ2-7; D is uncertain. Germline CDR1 and CDR2: SEHNR and FQNEAQ (reference sequence). The ends were cut back, 2 bases at V and 5 bases at J, with 4 bases in the middle. The CDR3 contains 11 residues. DNA for the CDR3: TGTGCCAGCAGCTTACGCGACGAGCAGTACTTC. Protein sequence: CASSLRDEQYF. The whole variable domain, remainder taken from reference TRBV7-9 and TRBJ2-7, is DTGVSQNPRHKITKRGQNVTFRCDPISEHNRLYWYRQTLGQGPEFLTYFQNEAQLEKSRLLSDRFSAERPKGSFSTLEIQRTEQGDSAMYLCASSLRDEQYFGPGTRLTVT.

This clone has just a few counts. This sequence joins TRBV5-1 and TRBJ2-1; no clear D gene. CDR3 length: 12 amino acids. V lost 2 bases and J lost 6, with 6 bases in between. Germline V gives CDR1 SGHRS, CDR2 YFSETQ. The CDR3: CASSLRVNEQFF. DNA of the CDR3: TGCGCCAGCAGCTTACGAGTCAATGAGCAGTTCTTC.

The chain is built from TRBV5-1 and TRBJ1-4; D is perhaps TRBD1 (5 bases). The germline V gene has CDR1 SGHRS and CDR2 YFSETQ. This CDR3 has 16 amino acids. V lost 4 bases, J lost 1 base, and 14 bases lay in between. The CDR3 region has the DNA TGCGCCAGCAGCCTGGGGGTGGGCCTAACTAATGAAAAACTGTTTTTT. Translated: CASSLGVGLTNEKLFF.

The V call is TRBV4-2, the J call TRBJ2-3; tentatively, D is TRBD2 (6 bases). Germline CDR1 reads LGHNA; CDR2 reads YNFKEQ. Trimming removed 4 bases at V and 0 bases at J, with 17 bases between. This CDR3 has 17 amino acids. CDR3 nucleotides: TGTGCCAGCAGCCCGAAAAGGACTACTTCTAGCACAGATACGCAGTATTTT. It is translated as CASSPKRTTSSTDTQYF.

The CDR3: CAWRTGAEQYF. The DNA for the CDR3 is TGTGCCTGGAGAACAGGGGCCGAGCAGTACTTC. This sequence joins TRBV30 and TRBJ2-7; 7 bases match TRBD1. V shed 3 bases and J 6 bases; nucleotides not matched to a gene: 2. This CDR3 spans 11 amino acids. The V gene's germline CDR1 is GTSNPN and CDR2 SVGIG (reference sequence).

V and J are TRBV11-3 and TRBJ2-1; D is possibly TRBD1 (5 bases). This CDR3 region has 14 residues. V lost 5 bases and J 8 bases, leaving 16 bases between the germline ends. Germline loops: CDR1 SGHNT, CDR2 YENEEA. The CDR3 region has the DNA TGTGCCAGCAGCAGTCTCCCTGGGGCCTATGAGCAGTTCTTC. Translated, it gives CASSSLPGAYEQFF.